This T cell receptor beta chain was retrieved from a study of T cell repertoires in cytomegalovirus infection. Study-wide results and caveats: HLA-C-restricted, CMV-specific TCR beta clonotypes were dominant ex vivo.

TCRdb processed the reads anew with MiXCR; each CDR3 protein has one entry. The repertoire consists of about 310,000 distinct CDR3 sequences, with roughly 25% occurring once and the leading ten covering 13%. This clonotype was seen more than once but under ten times. The antigen is not known. This clonotype was sampled from a human donor in good health (CMV status not recorded). Some clones in this sample may be carry-over from other donors' samples. Sequencing was performed on cultured PBMCs, taken from culture after CMV antigen stimulation.

CDR3 loop: CASSFLAGADTQYF. The CDR3 DNA sequence: TGTGCCAGCAGCTTTCTAGCGGGAGCAGATACGCAGTATTTT. J is TRBJ2-3 and V is TRBV7-8; 10 nucleotides line up with TRBD2. Trimming took 3 bases from V and 4 from J; bases not matched to a gene: 1. The CDR3 has 14 residues. The V gene's germline CDR1 is SGHVS and CDR2 FQNEAQ.